This passage covers 5 T cell receptor beta chains from one sample sequenced in a study of patients and donors after allogeneic stem cell transplantation. TCRdb reanalysed the RT-PCR reads using MiXCR and keeps one entry per CDR3 protein. The sample lists 150,000 to 250,000 distinct CDR3 sequences; 41% were seen once. Sequencing was performed on blood, either unsorted or a sorted T cell fraction (not recorded which). The receptors were gathered from a human donor who was either an allogeneic HSCT recipient or a stem cell or donor lymphocyte infusion donor (not recorded which). It is not recorded whose cells these are; they may come from a transplant donor.

This clonotype came up a few times. The chain is built from TRBV7-3 and TRBJ2-1; 12 bases are shared with TRBD2. In germline, CDR1 is SGHTA, CDR2 FQGTGA. The trim removed 0 bases at V and 3 bases at J, leaving 6 bases unmatched. This CDR3 is 18 amino acids long. The CDR3, as DNA: TGTGCCAGCAGCTTAACCCCTATACTAGCGGGAGGCTACAATGAGCAGTTCTTC. The encoded protein is CASSLTPILAGGYNEQFF. Together with reference TRBV7-3 and TRBJ2-1, the CDR3 gives the full variable domain: GAGVSQTPSNKVTEKGKYVELRCDPISGHTALYWYRQSLGQGPEFLIYFQGTGAADDSGLPNDRFFAVRPEGSVSTLKIQRTERGDSAVYLCASSLTPILAGGYNEQFFGPGTRLTVL.

The CDR3 bases are TGTGCCAGCAGCCTCGGGACTATATCGAACACCGGGGAGCTGTTTTTT. It codes for CASSLGTISNTGELFF. The chain uses TRBV7-8 and TRBJ2-2; 7 nucleotides match TRBD2. This CDR3 has 16 amino acids. Germline CDR1 is SGHVS and CDR2 is FQNEAQ. The V and J ends lost 5 bases and 0 bases, in that order; junction bases with no gene match: 6.

The rearrangement uses TRBV7-3 and TRBJ1-2, with TRBD1 as a possible D gene (5 bases). Per the germline V gene, CDR1 is SGHTA and CDR2 is FQGTGA. This CDR3 region has 17 residues. V gave up 1 base and J gave up 0 bases, with 15 bases separating them. The DNA of the CDR3 is TGTGCCAGCAGCTTAAATTCCGACAGCCCGTCTAACTATGGCTACACCTTC. Protein: CASSLNSDSPSNYGYTF.

The chain uses TRBV7-2 and TRBJ2-2, with D perhaps matching TRBD2 (5 bases). The CDR3 totals 16 residues. Trimming left V 4 bases short and J 1 base short, with 13 bases between. Germline-derived CDR1 and CDR2 are SGHTA and FQGNSA. DNA for the CDR3: TGTGCCAGCAGCTCTAGGAATCGGGAGAACACCGGGGAGCTGTTTTTT. Encoded protein: CASSSRNRENTGELFF.

The gene calls are TRBV12-3 or TRBV12-4 and TRBJ2-1; 11 positions agree with TRBD2. Trimming took 4 bases from V and 5 from J; bases not matched to a gene: 4. The CDR3 contains 15 residues. The CDR3 reads CASSSGLAEDNEQFF. DNA of the CDR3: TGTGCCAGCAGTTCGGGACTAGCGGAAGACAATGAGCAGTTCTTC.